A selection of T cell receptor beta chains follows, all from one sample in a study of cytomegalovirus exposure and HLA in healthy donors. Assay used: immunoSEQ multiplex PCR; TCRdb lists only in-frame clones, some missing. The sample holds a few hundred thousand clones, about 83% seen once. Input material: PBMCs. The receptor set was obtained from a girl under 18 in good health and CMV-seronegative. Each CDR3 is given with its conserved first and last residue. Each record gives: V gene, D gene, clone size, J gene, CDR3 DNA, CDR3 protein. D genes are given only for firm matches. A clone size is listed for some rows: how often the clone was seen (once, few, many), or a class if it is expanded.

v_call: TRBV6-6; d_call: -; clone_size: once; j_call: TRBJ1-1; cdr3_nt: TGTGCCAGCAGTTATGCGGAGATGAACACTGAAGCTTTCTTT; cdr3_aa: CASSYAEMNTEAFF
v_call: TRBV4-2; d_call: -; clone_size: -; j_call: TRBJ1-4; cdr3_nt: TGTGCCAGCAGCCAAGGGCAGGGGAATGAAAAACTGTTTTTT; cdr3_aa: CASSQGQGNEKLFF
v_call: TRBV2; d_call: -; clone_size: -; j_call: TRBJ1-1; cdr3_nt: TGTGCCAGCATGACGGGGAACACTGAAGCTTTCTTT; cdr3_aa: CASMTGNTEAFF
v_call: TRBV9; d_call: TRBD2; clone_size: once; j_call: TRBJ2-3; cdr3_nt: TGTGCCAGCAGCGATAGCGGGGGGGCCAATACGCAGTATTTT; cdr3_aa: CASSDSGGANTQYF
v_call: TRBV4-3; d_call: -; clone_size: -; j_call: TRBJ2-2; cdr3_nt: TGCGCCAGCAGCCAAGTAACGGGTAGGGGGTACACCGGGGAGCTGTTTTTT; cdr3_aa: CASSQVTGRGYTGELFF
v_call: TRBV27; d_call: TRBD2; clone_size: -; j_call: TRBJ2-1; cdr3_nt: TGTGCCAGCAGTCCGAAGCGCGGCGGGAGCTACAATGAGCAGTTCTTC; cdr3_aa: CASSPKRGGSYNEQFF
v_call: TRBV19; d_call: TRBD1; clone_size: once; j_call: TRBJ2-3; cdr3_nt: TGTGCCAGTAGTCCCGGACAGGGGAAACCCCGGTTGGGCACAGATACGCAGTATTTT; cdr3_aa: CASSPGQGKPRLGTDTQYF
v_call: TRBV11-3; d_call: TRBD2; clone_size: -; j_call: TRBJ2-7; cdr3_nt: TGTGCCAGCAGCTTAGATCGGGGGACTAAGAACGAGCAGTACTTC; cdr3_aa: CASSLDRGTKNEQYF
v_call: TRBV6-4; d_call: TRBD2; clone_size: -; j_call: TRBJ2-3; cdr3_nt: TGTGCCAGCAGTACGGGAGGTTGGACTAGCACAGATACGCAGTATTTT; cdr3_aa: CASSTGGWTSTDTQYF
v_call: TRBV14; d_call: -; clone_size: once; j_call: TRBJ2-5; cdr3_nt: TGTGCCAGCAGGGCGAGCGGAACGTTCCAAGAGACCCAGTACTTC; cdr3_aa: CASRASGTFQETQYF
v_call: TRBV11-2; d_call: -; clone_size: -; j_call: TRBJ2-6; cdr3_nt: TGTGCCAGCAGTAACGTACAGGGGAGGTCTGGGGCCAACGTCCTGACTTTC; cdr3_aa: CASSNVQGRSGANVLTF
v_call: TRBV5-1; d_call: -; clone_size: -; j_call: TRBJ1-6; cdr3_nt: TGCGCCAGAAACTTCGATGCGAGCTCCTATAATTCACCCCTCCACTTT; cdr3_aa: CARNFDASSYNSPLHF
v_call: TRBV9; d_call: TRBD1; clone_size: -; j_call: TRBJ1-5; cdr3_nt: TGTGCCAGCAGCGCCGGGACGGACAGGGGTCAGCCCCAGCATTTT; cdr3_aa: CASSAGTDRGQPQHF
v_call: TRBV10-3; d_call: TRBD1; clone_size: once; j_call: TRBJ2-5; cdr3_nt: TGTGCCATCAGCCGGGACAGGGGGGAGATCCAGTACTTC; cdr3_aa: CAISRDRGEIQYF
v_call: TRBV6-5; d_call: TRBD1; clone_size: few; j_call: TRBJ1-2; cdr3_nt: TGTGCCAGCAGTTACGACAGGGGCTATGGCTACACCTTC; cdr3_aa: CASSYDRGYGYTF
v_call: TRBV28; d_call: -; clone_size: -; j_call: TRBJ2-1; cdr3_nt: TGTGCCATCGGAAACAGGGATCTTATAGACAATGAGCAGTTCTTC; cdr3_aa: CAIGNRDLIDNEQFF
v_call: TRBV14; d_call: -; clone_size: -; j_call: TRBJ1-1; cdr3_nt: TGTGCCAGCCTGGGCCCCGGGAGCACTGAAGCTTTCTTT; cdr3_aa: CASLGPGSTEAFF
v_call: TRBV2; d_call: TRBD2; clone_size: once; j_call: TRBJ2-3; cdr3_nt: TGTGCCAGCAGTGCGGTCCCGCGGGGACTAGCGGGAGTATGGGGGGATACGCAGTATTTT; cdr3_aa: CASSAVPRGLAGVWGDTQYF
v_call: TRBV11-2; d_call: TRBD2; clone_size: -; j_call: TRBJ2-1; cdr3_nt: TGTGCCAGCAGCTCTCAACCGGGACTAGAGCACAATGAGCAGTTCTTC; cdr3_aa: CASSSQPGLEHNEQFF
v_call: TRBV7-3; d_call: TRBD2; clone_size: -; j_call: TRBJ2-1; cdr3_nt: TGTGCCAGCAGCTTATACGGCGGGGGGTACAATGAGCAGTTCTTC; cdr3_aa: CASSLYGGGYNEQFF
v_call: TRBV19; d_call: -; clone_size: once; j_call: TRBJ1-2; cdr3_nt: TGTGCCAGTAGAGGAGCGAACTATGGCTACACCTTC; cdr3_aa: CASRGANYGYTF
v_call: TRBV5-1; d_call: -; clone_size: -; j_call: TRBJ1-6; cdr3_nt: TGCGCCAGCAGCTTGACAAAAGGACAATTCTATAATTCACCCCTCCACTTT; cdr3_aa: CASSLTKGQFYNSPLHF
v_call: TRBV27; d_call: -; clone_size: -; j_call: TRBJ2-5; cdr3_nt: TGTGCCACCGCACCGGGATATTCAGAGACCCAGTACTTC; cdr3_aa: CATAPGYSETQYF
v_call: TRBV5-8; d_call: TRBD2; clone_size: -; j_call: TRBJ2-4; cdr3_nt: TGTGCCAGCAGCTCGGGACTAGCGGGGCGCCTAGCCAAAAACATTCAGTACTTC; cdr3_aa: CASSSGLAGRLAKNIQYF
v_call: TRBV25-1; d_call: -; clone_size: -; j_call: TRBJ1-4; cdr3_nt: TGTGCCAGCAGTGAACCCGGGGCAACTAATGAAAAACTGTTTTTT; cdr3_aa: CASSEPGATNEKLFF
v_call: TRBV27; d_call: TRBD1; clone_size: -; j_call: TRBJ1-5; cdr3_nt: TGTGCCAGCAGTACCCATTGGACAGGGAGTGATCAGCCCCAGCATTTT; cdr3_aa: CASSTHWTGSDQPQHF
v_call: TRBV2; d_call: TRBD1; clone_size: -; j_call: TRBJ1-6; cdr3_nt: TGTGCCAGCAGTGACCGGGACAGGGGTTCCTATAATTCACCCCTCCACTTT; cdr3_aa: CASSDRDRGSYNSPLHF
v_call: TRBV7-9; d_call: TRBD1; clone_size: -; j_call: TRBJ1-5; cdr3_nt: TGTGCCAGCAGCTCCGGGACAGGGAATCAGCCCCAGCATTTT; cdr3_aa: CASSSGTGNQPQHF
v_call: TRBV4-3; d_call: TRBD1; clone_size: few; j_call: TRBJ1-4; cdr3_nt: TGCGCCAGCAGCCAAGATGGGACAGGCTCTAATGAAAAACTGTTTTTT; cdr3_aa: CASSQDGTGSNEKLFF